This T cell receptor beta chain was found in a study of T cell repertoires in cytomegalovirus infection. TCRdb itself ran the reads through MiXCR, one entry per CDR3 protein. The table has under 350,000 distinct CDR3 sequences, 20% to 25% seen once. Germline CDR1 reads MNHEY; CDR2 reads SMNVEV (reference sequence). V lost 3 bases to trimming and J lost 7 bases; unmatched junction nucleotides: 1. The CDR3 spans 12 residues. Concerning this clonotype itself: Its antigen is as yet unknown.

Regarding the study as a whole: Summed frequency of shared TCR beta families picked out CMV carriers who also had the relevant HLA.

The origin of this receptor is a human donor in good health (CMV status not recorded). Some clones in this sample may be carry-over from other donors' samples. Here the sequenced sample was cultured PBMCs, taken from culture after CMV antigen stimulation. This sequence joins TRBV27 and TRBJ1-2, with 8 bases that match TRBD1. The CDR3 DNA follows: TGTGCCAGCAGTTTCGGACAGGGTGGCTACACCTTC. This gives the protein CASSFGQGGYTF.